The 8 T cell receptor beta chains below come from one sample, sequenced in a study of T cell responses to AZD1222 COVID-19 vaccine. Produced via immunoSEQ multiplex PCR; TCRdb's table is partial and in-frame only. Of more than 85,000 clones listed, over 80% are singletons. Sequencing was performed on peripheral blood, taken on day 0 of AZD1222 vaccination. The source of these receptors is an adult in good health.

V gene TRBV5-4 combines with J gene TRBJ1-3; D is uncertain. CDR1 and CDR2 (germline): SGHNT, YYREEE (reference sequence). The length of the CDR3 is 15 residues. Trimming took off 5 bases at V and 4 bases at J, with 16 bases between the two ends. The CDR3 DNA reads TGTGCCAGCAGACTCGACATCAGCTCGGGAAACACCATATATTTT. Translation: CASRLDISSGNTIYF.

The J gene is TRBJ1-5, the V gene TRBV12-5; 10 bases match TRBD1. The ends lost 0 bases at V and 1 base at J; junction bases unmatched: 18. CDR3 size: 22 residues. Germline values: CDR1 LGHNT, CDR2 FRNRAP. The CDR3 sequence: CASGLVLPNLDRGPRSNQPQHF. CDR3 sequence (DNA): TGTGCTAGTGGTTTGGTCCTCCCCAACTTAGACAGGGGGCCGCGCAGCAATCAGCCCCAGCATTTT.

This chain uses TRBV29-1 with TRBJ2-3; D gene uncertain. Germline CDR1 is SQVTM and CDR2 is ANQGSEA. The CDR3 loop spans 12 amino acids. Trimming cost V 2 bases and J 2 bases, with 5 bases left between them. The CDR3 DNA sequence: TGCAGCGTTGAACAGGCCACAGATACGCAGTATTTT. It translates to CSVEQATDTQYF.

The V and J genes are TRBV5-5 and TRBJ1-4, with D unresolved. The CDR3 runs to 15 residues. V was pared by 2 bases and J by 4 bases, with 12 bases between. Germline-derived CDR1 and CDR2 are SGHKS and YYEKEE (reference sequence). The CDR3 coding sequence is TGTGCCAGCAGCTTTATATGGCAAGTTAATGAAAAACTGTTTTTT. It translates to CASSFIWQVNEKLFF.

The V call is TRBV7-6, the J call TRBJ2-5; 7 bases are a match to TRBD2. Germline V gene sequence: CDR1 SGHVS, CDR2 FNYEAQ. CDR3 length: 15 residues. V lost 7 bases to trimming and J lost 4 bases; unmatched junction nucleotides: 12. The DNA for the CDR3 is TGTGCCAGCAACTCAGTGGGCGGGAGCCCAGAGACCCAGTACTTC. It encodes CASNSVGGSPETQYF.

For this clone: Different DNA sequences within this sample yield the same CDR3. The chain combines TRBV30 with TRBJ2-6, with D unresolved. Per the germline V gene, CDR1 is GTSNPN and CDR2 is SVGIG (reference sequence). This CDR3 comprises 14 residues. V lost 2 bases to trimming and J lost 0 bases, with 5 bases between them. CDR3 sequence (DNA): TGTGCCTGGAGTCGGAGCTCTGGGGCCAACGTCCTGACTTTC. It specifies CAWSRSSGANVLTF.

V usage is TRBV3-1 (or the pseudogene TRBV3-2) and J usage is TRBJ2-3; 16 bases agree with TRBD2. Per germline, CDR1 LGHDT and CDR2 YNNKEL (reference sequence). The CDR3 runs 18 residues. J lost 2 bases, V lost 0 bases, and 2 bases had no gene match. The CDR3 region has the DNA TGTGCCAGCAGCCAAGAGGGACTAGCGGGGGGGTACACAGATACGCAGTATTTT. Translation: CASSQEGLAGGYTDTQYF.

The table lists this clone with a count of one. The CDR3 DNA reads TGTGCCAGCAGCCCTATAGCGGGAGGCCTCTCCTACGAGCAGTACTTC. It yields the protein CASSPIAGGLSYEQYF. The chain uses TRBV7-8 and TRBJ2-7, with 10 bases that match TRBD2. The CDR3 loop spans 16 amino acids. The germline V gene has CDR1 SGHVS and CDR2 FQNEAQ. Losses at the gene ends were 5 bases for V and 0 bases for J; bases not matched to a gene: 7.